This TCR beta chain came from a study of blood T cell repertoires in COVID-19. Study information: PBMCs, B-cell-depleted T cells, or T cells were the source of the cDNA or gDNA that made up the material.

Looked up from germline, CDR1 is SGHRS and CDR2 is YFSETQ. The CDR3 contains 17 residues. Deletions cut 2 bases from V and 0 bases from J, with 15 bases between. This clone was recorded a few times. Some clones are missing from TCRdb's copy, which holds only in-frame ones; the method was immunoSEQ multiplex PCR. Of around 99,000 clones in the sample, approximately 80% are singletons; the top ten hold 7.9%. The sequence was obtained from a woman over 75 with active or convalescent COVID-19. The chain joins TRBV5-1 to TRBJ1-3, with D uncertain. Input material: peripheral blood. DNA of the CDR3: TGCGCCAGCAGCTTACGTGACTCTGCATTCTCTGGAAACACCATATATTTT. It yields the protein CASSLRDSAFSGNTIYF.